The TCR beta chain under discussion was sequenced for a study of radiation and T cells in renal cell carcinoma. Study-level background: Nephrectomy followed 15 Gy stereotactic body radiation by 4 weeks. Study-wide points: Without pretreatment biopsies, baseline tumor clonotype presence was undetermined. From baseline, blood top tumor clonotypes peaked at 2 weeks post-radiation.

With regard to this clone: Its cognate antigen is unknown. This same CDR3 is encoded by further DNA sequences in the sample.

Germline V gives CDR1 SGHTA, CDR2 FQGNSA. The CDR3 is 15 residues long. V lost 2 bases and J lost 8, with 18 bases in between. Specified time point: blood 2 weeks post-SBRT. Treatment: 15 Gy SBRT to primary tumor, nephrectomy 4 weeks later. Sequencing was performed with immunoSEQ multiplex PCR; in TCRdb, only in-frame clones are kept and a portion is missing. The data contain over 60,000 clones, 70% to 80% of them seen just once; the ten biggest clones take up roughly 7.4%. Material: blood, obtained from a patient whose treatment included radiotherapy and nephrectomy. The chain links TRBV7-2 to TRBJ1-2; tentatively, D is TRBD1 (6 bases). The sequence derives from a man aged 55 to 70 with renal cell carcinoma. The CDR3 loop reads CASSLYSGDLYGYTF. CDR3 bases: TGTGCCAGCAGCTTATATTCAGGGGATCTTTACGGCTACACCTTC. Full variable domain (remainder filled in from reference TRBV7-2 and TRBJ1-2): GAGVSQSPSNKVTEKGKDVELRCDPISGHTALYWYRQSLGQGLEFLIYFQGNSAPDKSGLPSDRFSAERTGGSVSTLTIQRTQQEDSAVYLCASSLYSGDLYGYTFGSGTRLTVV.